This T cell receptor beta chain was found in a study of T cell changes during pregnancy in multiple sclerosis. CDR3 length: 14 amino acids. The V and J ends lost 3 bases and 4 bases, in that order; junction bases with no gene match: 5. Germline assignment: CDR1 SGHRS and CDR2 YFSETQ. The data were produced by immunoSEQ multiplex PCR, yet TCRdb's version contains in-frame clones alone and is incomplete. The sample lists about 130,000 clones, roughly 95% occurring once. The sample was peripheral blood, taken after pregnancy. V is TRBV5-1 and J is TRBJ1-2; the match to TRBD1 covers 8 bases. The TCR originated in a female donor with multiple sclerosis, enrolled in a pregnancy study. The CDR3 spells CASSSRGLGYGYTF. Written as DNA, the CDR3 is TGCGCCAGCAGCTCCAGGGGGCTCGGCTATGGCTACACCTTC. Combining the CDR3 with reference TRBV5-1 and TRBJ1-2 gives the whole variable domain KAGVTQTPRYLIKTRGQQVTLSCSPISGHRSVSWYQQTPGQGLQFLFEYFSETQRNKGNFPGRFSGRQFSNSRSEMNVSTLELGDSALYLCASSSRGLGYGYTFGSGTRLTVV.